These 3 T cell receptor beta chains were sequenced from one sample in a study of beta chain features in type 1 diabetes. Study-wide results and limits: Shortening that was moderate but significant affected the TCRB CDR3s of Type 1 diabetes patients in all four CD4+ subsets.

No antigen has been identified for these receptors. TCRB transcripts that were expressed got sequenced, as all of the isolated RNA had been reverse transcribed. This table comes from immunoSEQ multiplex PCR, and its TCRdb copy is limited to in-frame clones, with some not included. Of some 660,000 clones listed, 11% to 15% are singletons. The material sequenced was naive CD4+ T cells from blood. The source is a man younger than 30 with type 1 diabetes.

This clone was seen a handful of times. CDR3 loop: CASSPPEGISYNEQFF. CDR3 sequence (DNA): TGTGCCAGCTCACCACCGGAGGGGATATCCTACAATGAGCAGTTCTTC. The V gene is TRBV18, the J gene TRBJ2-1; maybe TRBD2 (6 bases). V gave up 0 bases and J gave up 1 base, with 10 bases separating them. Germline CDR1 KGHSH, CDR2 LQKENI. The CDR3 spans 16 residues. The whole variable domain, filled in from reference TRBV18 and TRBJ2-1, reads NAGVMQNPRHLVRRRGQEARLRCSPMKGHSHVYWYRQLPEEGLKFMVYLQKENIIDESGMPKERFSAEFPKEGPSILRIQQVVRGDSAAYFCASSPPEGISYNEQFFGPGTRLTVL.

This clone was detected only a few times. The chain employs TRBV18 and TRBJ2-3; D may match TRBD1 or TRBD2 (5 bases each). The germline V gene encodes CDR1 KGHSH and CDR2 LQKENI. The V end was cut by 3 bases, the J end by 4 bases, with 11 bases between. The CDR3 runs to 14 residues. CDR3 amino acids: CASSPGRTSDTQYF. The CDR3 nucleotides read TGTGCCAGCTCACCGGGACGGACCTCAGATACGCAGTATTTT.

The rearrangement uses TRBV4-1 and TRBJ1-5, with 7 bases aligning to TRBD1. V was pared by 5 bases and J by 11 bases, with 12 bases of the junction left unmatched. Germline lookup yields CDR1 MGHRA and CDR2 YSYEKL. The CDR3 totals 14 residues. CDR3: CASSIRDSLVAQHF. CDR3 coding DNA: TGCGCCAGCAGCATCCGGGACAGTCTCGTGGCCCAGCATTTT.